This T cell receptor (beta chain) was profiled in a study of beta chain features in type 1 diabetes. On the study more broadly: Sorted cell examination encompassed roughly 110 million cells across all samples.

This clone was recorded a few times. What it recognizes is unknown. The entirety of the isolated RNA underwent reverse transcription, so expressed TCRB transcripts were sequenced. An average about 3.8 million reads came from naive, central memory and regulatory T cell samples. TCRdb's copy holds only in-frame clones and misses some; the assay was immunoSEQ multiplex PCR. The data contain around 200,000 clones, approximately 13% of them singletons. With 4 bases clipped from V and 4 bases from J, the junction kept 4 bases outside the gene matches. This CDR3 comprises 16 residues. Germline CDR1 is LGHNA and CDR2 is YSLEER. Study results and limitations: More deletions and fewer insertions at VDJ junctions were found in patients with type 1 diabetes.

The receptor's source is a woman aged 18-29 years in good health. The gene calls are TRBV4-3 and TRBJ2-1; 13 bases fit TRBD2. The sequenced sample consisted of central memory CD4+ T cells from blood. CDR3 residues: CASSPRTSGSYNEQFF. The CDR3 region has the DNA TGCGCCAGCAGCCCGAGGACTAGCGGGAGTTACAATGAGCAGTTCTTC.